These 15 T cell receptor beta chains were all obtained from the same sample, sequenced in a study of T cell responses to AZD1222 COVID-19 vaccine. Profiled with immunoSEQ multiplex PCR; TCRdb holds only in-frame clones, not every one. The sample holds approximately 70,000 clones, roughly 80% seen once. The material was peripheral blood, obtained 28 days after the second AZD1222 dose. The receptors were gathered from an adult who received the AZD1222 COVID-19 vaccine.

This sequence joins TRBV2 and TRBJ2-5; 8 nucleotides line up with TRBD1. This CDR3 has 15 amino acids. Germline assignment: CDR1 SNHLY and CDR2 FYNNEI. J gave up 4 bases and V 6 bases, and 10 bases lay outside the gene matches. The CDR3 here is CASSLRTGQGETQYF. The CDR3 DNA sequence: TGTGCCAGCAGCCTTCGGACAGGGCAGGGAGAGACCCAGTACTTC.

This CDR3 is CASSKTVEITRNEQFF. The DNA for the CDR3 is TGTGCCAGCAGCAAAACGGTGGAAATTACGCGCAATGAGCAGTTCTTC. The J gene is TRBJ2-1, the V gene TRBV21-1. TRBV21-1 is a pseudogene locus. The CDR3 spans 16 residues.

This rearrangement joins TRBV10-3 to TRBJ2-7, with TRBD2 matching 8 bases. The trim removed 3 bases at V and 5 bases at J, leaving 6 bases unmatched. Germline V gives CDR1 ENHRY, CDR2 SYGVKD. The CDR3 contains 14 residues. The CDR3 DNA sequence: TGTGCCATCAGTGATGGCGGGGGGACCGACGAGCAGTACTTC. Amino acid sequence: CAISDGGGTDEQYF.

The V and J genes are TRBV6-5 and TRBJ1-6, with D tentatively TRBD1 (5 bases). V was trimmed by 0 bases and J by 9 bases, leaving 15 bases between them. This CDR3 contains 16 residues. The germline CDR1 and CDR2 sequences are MNHEY and SVGAGI. CDR3 bases: TGTGCCAGCAGTTACTCGATTTGGGGGGGGACTTCACCCCTCCACTTT. Translated, it gives CASSYSIWGGTSPLHF.

The chain employs TRBV3-1 (or the pseudogene TRBV3-2) and TRBJ1-2; a weak D match, TRBD1 (6 bases). V lost 4 bases and J lost 0, with 15 bases in between. Germline lookup yields CDR1 LGHDT and CDR2 YNNKEL (reference sequence). This CDR3 spans 16 amino acids. The CDR3 sequence is CASSLQAGVPNYGYTF. The DNA for the CDR3 is TGTGCCAGCAGCCTCCAGGCAGGGGTCCCTAACTATGGCTACACCTTC.

The chain uses TRBV7-2 and TRBJ1-2; D is possibly TRBD1 (5 bases). CDR1 is SGHTA, CDR2 FQGNSA, per germline. V was cut by 5 bases and J by 4 bases, with 11 bases left in between. The CDR3 totals 13 residues. The CDR3 DNA reads TGTGCCAGCAGCCCGGACGGGGGCTATGGCTACACCTTC. As protein: CASSPDGGYGYTF.

The CDR3 coding sequence is TGTGCCAGCAGCTCGGGACTCAGCACAGATACGCAGTATTTT. Its translation is CASSSGLSTDTQYF. The gene calls are TRBV5-4 and TRBJ2-3, with D possibly matching TRBD2 (6 bases). The CDR3 is 14 residues long. The ends were cut back, 3 bases at V and 0 bases at J, with 8 bases in the middle. Germline lookup yields CDR1 SGHNT and CDR2 YYREEE (reference sequence).

The chain links TRBV4-2 to TRBJ2-1; D is unresolved. The V and J ends lost 0 bases and 4 bases respectively, with 10 bases between them. Germline V gives CDR1 LGHNA, CDR2 YNFKEQ. The CDR3 runs to 15 residues. The CDR3 is CASSQDPSKYNEQFF. DNA of the CDR3: TGTGCCAGCAGCCAAGATCCCAGTAAGTACAATGAGCAGTTCTTC.

V is TRBV25-1 and J is TRBJ2-3; 7 bases are shared with TRBD1. J was trimmed by 6 bases and V by 4 bases; bases with no gene match: 4. The germline V gene has CDR1 MGHDK and CDR2 SYGVNS. The CDR3 is made up of 13 amino acids. The CDR3 sequence: CASSGGQVDTQYF. DNA for the CDR3: TGTGCCAGCAGTGGCGGACAGGTTGATACGCAGTATTTT.

V and J are TRBV5-6 and TRBJ2-7; 8 bases match TRBD1. The ends lost 4 bases at V and 0 bases at J; junction bases unmatched: 6. Looked up from germline, CDR1 is SGHDT and CDR2 is YYEEEE. The CDR3 is made up of 15 amino acids. In DNA, the CDR3 is TGTGCCAGCAGCAACCGGGACAGGAGCTCCTACGAGCAGTACTTC. Its translation: CASSNRDRSSYEQYF. Supplemented by reference TRBV5-6 and TRBJ2-7, the full variable domain reads DAGVTQSPTHLIKTRGQQVTLRCSPKSGHDTVSWYQQALGQGPQFIFQYYEEEERQRGNFPDRFSGHQFPNYSSELNVNALLLGDSALYLCASSNRDRSSYEQYFGPGTRLTVT.

V is TRBV27 and J is TRBJ2-7; D may be TRBD1 (6 bases). This CDR3 contains 14 residues. The germline CDR1 and CDR2 sequences are MNHEY and SMNVEV (reference sequence). Trimming took 5 bases from V and 3 from J, leaving 14 bases between them. The CDR3 reads CASSLKDSNYEQYF. In DNA form, the CDR3 reads TGTGCCAGCAGTCTAAAGGACAGCAACTACGAGCAGTACTTC.

In DNA form, the CDR3 reads TGTGCCAGTAGTGGGGGACAGGGTATTCAGCCCCAGCATTTT. Translating gives CASSGGQGIQPQHF. The rearrangement uses TRBV19 and TRBJ1-5, with TRBD1 identical over 9 bases. This CDR3 region has 14 residues. V lost 5 bases and J lost 6; bases outside the gene matches: 5. Germline values: CDR1 LNHDA, CDR2 SQIVND (reference sequence).

The rearrangement links TRBV28 to TRBJ2-3; D is possibly TRBD1 or TRBD2 (5 bases each). V was pared by 8 bases and J by 3 bases, with 9 bases between. Germline loops: CDR1 MDHEN, CDR2 SYDVKM. The CDR3 runs to 12 residues. CDR3: CASGTGTDTQYF. CDR3 nucleotides: TGTGCCAGCGGGACGGGGACAGATACGCAGTATTTT. The variable domain in full, completed from reference TRBV28 and TRBJ2-3, reads DVKVTQSSRYLVKRTGEKVFLECVQDMDHENMFWYRQDPGLGLRLIYFSYDVKMKEKGDIPEGYSVSREKKERFSLILESASTNQTSMYLCASGTGTDTQYFGPGTRLTVL.

The V and J genes are TRBV5-1 and TRBJ1-1, with TRBD1 as a possible D gene (6 bases). Germline loops: CDR1 SGHRS, CDR2 YFSETQ. This CDR3 spans 16 amino acids. The V and J ends lost 4 bases and 1 base respectively, with 17 bases between them. Here the CDR3 reads CASSPNPLGANTEAFF. CDR3 in DNA: TGCGCCAGCAGCCCCAACCCTCTGGGGGCGAACACTGAAGCTTTCTTT.

The rearrangement uses TRBV6-5 and TRBJ2-1; D is uncertain. Trimming pared 6 bases from V and 9 bases from J, leaving 12 bases between. The CDR3 has 12 residues. Germline V gene lookup returns CDR1 MNHEY and CDR2 SVGAGI. The CDR3 DNA reads TGTGCCAGCAGCTCTCCTGGTGGTGAGCAGTTCTTC. Its protein product is CASSSPGGEQFF.